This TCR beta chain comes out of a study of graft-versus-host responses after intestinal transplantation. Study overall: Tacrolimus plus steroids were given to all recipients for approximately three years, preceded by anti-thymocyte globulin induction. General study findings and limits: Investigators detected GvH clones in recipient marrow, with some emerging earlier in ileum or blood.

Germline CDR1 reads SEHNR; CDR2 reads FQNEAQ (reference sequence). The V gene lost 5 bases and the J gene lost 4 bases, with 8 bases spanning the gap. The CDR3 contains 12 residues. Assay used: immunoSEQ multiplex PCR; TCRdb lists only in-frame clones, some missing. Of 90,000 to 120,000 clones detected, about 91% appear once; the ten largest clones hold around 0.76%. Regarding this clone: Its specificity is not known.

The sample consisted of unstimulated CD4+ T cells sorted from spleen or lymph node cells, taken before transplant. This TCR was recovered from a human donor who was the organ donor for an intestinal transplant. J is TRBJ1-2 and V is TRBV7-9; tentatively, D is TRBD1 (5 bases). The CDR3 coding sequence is TGTGCCAGCAGCCCCGGGGCCTATGGCTACACCTTC. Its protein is CASSPGAYGYTF.